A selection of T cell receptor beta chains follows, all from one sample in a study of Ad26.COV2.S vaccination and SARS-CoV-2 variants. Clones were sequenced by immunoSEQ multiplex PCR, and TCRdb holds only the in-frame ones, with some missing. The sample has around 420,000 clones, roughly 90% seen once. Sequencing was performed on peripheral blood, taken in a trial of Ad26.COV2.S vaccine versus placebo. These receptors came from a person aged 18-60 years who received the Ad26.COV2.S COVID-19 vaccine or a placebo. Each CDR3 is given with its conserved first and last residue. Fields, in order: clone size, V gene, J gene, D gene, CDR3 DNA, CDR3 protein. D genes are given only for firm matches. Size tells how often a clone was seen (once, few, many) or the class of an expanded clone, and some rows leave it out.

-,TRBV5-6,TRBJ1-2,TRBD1,TGTGCCAGCAGCCAACGGGACAGGGGCGCCTATGGCTACACCTTC,CASSQRDRGAYGYTF
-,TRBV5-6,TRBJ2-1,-,TGTGCCAGCAGCTTGGATTCACCGGGACACCTGAATGAGCAGTTCTTC,CASSLDSPGHLNEQFF
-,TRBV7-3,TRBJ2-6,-,TGTGCCAGCAGCTTGTTAAATGGGGCCAACGTCCTGACTTTC,CASSLLNGANVLTF
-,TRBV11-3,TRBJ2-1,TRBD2,TGTGCCAGCAGCCAACTAGCGGGGGGATACGGTGAGCAGTTCTTC,CASSQLAGGYGEQFF
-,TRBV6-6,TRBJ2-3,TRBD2,TGTGCCAGCAGTCCCACCGGGGCTAGCGGGGGACCAGATACGCAGTATTTT,CASSPTGASGGPDTQYF
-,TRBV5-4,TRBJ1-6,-,TGTGCCAGCAGCCTCGGTCATGGGGTTTCACCCCTCCACTTT,CASSLGHGVSPLHF
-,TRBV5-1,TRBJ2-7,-,TGCGCCAGAACTCAGGGAATCCCCTACGAGCAGTACTTC,CARTQGIPYEQYF
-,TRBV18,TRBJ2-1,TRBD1,TGTGCCAGCTCGGACCGCGTGCGGACAGGGGGTTCCAATGAGCAGTTCTTC,CASSDRVRTGGSNEQFF
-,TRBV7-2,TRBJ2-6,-,TGTGCCAGCACCCCCTTTTGGTCTGGGGCCAACGTCCTGACTTTC,CASTPFWSGANVLTF
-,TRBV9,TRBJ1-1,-,TGTGCCAGCATGGAGGGGAGCGGGGGCACTGAAGCTTTCTTT,CASMEGSGGTEAFF
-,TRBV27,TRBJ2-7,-,TGTGCCAGCAGTTTACGGCCCGCCCGGGGGGAGGGGGTTCCCTCCTACGAGCAGTACTTC,CASSLRPARGEGVPSYEQYF
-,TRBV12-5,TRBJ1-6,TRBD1,TGTGCTAGTGGTCACGGACAGGGGGCTTATAATTCACCCCTCCACTTT,CASGHGQGAYNSPLHF
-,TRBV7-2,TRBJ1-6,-,TGTGCCAGCAGCGCACGGACAAGCGAGTCAAGCTCCTATAATTCACCCCTCCACTTT,CASSARTSESSSYNSPLHF
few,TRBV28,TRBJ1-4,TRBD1,TGTGCCAGCAGTTTATGGGGACAGGGTGATGAAAAACTGTTTTTT,CASSLWGQGDEKLFF
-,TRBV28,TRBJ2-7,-,TGTGCCAGCAGAACCCCCAGCTCCCAAAAACCCTACGAGCAGTACTTC,CASRTPSSQKPYEQYF
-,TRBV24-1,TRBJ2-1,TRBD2,TGTGTTTCCCCCCAGCGGGGGGCCTACAATGAGCAGTTCTTC,CVSPQRGAYNEQFF
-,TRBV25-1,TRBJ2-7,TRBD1,TGTGCCAGCAGTGATACCCCCGGGACAGGGGGCGACGAGCAGTACTTC,CASSDTPGTGGDEQYF
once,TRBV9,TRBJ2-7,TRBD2,TGTGCCAGCAGCGTAGGTCAACGGGGGGGTTACGAGCAGTACTTC,CASSVGQRGGYEQYF
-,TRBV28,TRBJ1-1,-,TGTGCCAGCAGTTATCCTCAGGAGTGCGCTTTCTTT,CASSYPQECAFF
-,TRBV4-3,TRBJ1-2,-,TGCGCCAGCAGCCAAGATGGGACGAGCCATAACTATGGCTACACCTTC,CASSQDGTSHNYGYTF
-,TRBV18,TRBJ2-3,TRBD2,TGTGCCAGCTTGGCACTAGCGGGGGTTCTGGATACGCAGTATTTT,CASLALAGVLDTQYF
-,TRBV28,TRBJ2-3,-,TGTGCCAGCAGTTTATTAGGGGGAGATACGCAGTATTTT,CASSLLGGDTQYF
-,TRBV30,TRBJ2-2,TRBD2,TGTGCCTGGAGTACCAAGCGGGGGGGCGGCACCGGGGAGCTGTTTTTT,CAWSTKRGGGTGELFF
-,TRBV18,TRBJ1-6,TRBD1,TGTGCCAGCTCACCAGGACAGGGGACAACACCCCTCCACTTT,CASSPGQGTTPLHF
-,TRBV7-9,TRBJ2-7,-,TGTGCCAGCAGCCCCAAATTCCGACAGCCCAGCTCCTACGAGCAGTACTTC,CASSPKFRQPSSYEQYF
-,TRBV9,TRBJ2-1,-,TGTGCCAGCAGCGTGGAGCAGCGCCTCTACGATGAGCAGTTCTTC,CASSVEQRLYDEQFF
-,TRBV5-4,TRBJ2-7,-,TGTGCCAGCAGCCCCTCGGGACTCCGAAGGGTCCACGAGCAGTACTTC,CASSPSGLRRVHEQYF
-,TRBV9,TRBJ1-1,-,TGTGCCAGCAGCGTAGCAGGAGGGGGAGTTGAAGCTTTCTTT,CASSVAGGGVEAFF
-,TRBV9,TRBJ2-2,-,TGTGCCAGCAGCGCAGCCTCGGGATTCCAGTTCGGGGAGCTGTTTTTT,CASSAASGFQFGELFF
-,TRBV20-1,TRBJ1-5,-,TGCAGTGCTAGTACAGGAGACGGAGGGAGGCCCCAGCATTTT,CSASTGDGGRPQHF
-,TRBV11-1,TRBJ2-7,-,TGTGCCAGCAGTTCTATCCACGAGCAGTACTTC,CASSSIHEQYF
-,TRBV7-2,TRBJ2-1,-,TGTGCCAGCAGCTTAGTGTTCGAGGGGGGTCGGAATGAGCAGTTCTTC,CASSLVFEGGRNEQFF
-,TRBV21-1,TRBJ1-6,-,TGTGCCAGCAGCAATGTGAAGGGCCCCAATTCACCCCTCCACTTT,CASSNVKGPNSPLHF
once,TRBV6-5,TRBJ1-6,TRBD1,TGTGCCAGCAGACCCCAGGGGGCACGGAATTCACCCCTCCACTTT,CASRPQGARNSPLHF
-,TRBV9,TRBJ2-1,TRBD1,TGTGCCAGCAGCGTAGAACAGGGGGCCGTGGACAATGAGCAGTTCTTC,CASSVEQGAVDNEQFF
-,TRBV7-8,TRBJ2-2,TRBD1,TGTGCCAGCAGCTTAGACAGGGGTGGGGAGCTGTTTTTT,CASSLDRGGELFF
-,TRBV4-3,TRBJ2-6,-,TGCGCCAGCAGCCAAGATATGGCCAGGAAGCCTGGGGCCAACGTCCTGACTTTC,CASSQDMARKPGANVLTF